This TCR beta chain was observed in a study of blood T cell repertoires in COVID-19. J gave up 0 bases and V 3 bases, and 4 bases lay outside the gene matches. Germline CDR1 LNHDA, CDR2 SQIVND (reference sequence). This CDR3 is 16 amino acids long. Original data processing: It was from reference gene primer amplification that nucleated cell counts were estimated. Sequencing was performed with immunoSEQ multiplex PCR; in TCRdb, only in-frame clones are kept and a portion is missing. From that table come the V and J calls and clone size; the DNA was used to work out D and trimming. The table includes 40,000 to 55,000 clones, roughly 80% detected once.

The J gene is TRBJ1-3, the V gene TRBV19; 8 bases are a match to TRBD1. The TCR originated in a man in his 70s with acute or convalescent COVID-19. The specimen sequenced was peripheral blood. CDR3 residues: CASSIDRGHSGNTIYF. DNA for the CDR3: TGTGCCAGTAGTATTGACAGGGGCCACTCTGGAAACACCATATATTTT.